The entry that follows covers one T cell receptor beta chain sequence. These data belong to a study of shared clonotypes between healthy human individuals. Germline V gives CDR1 SGHTA, CDR2 FQGNSA. V gave up 8 bases and J gave up 0 bases, with 9 bases separating them. The CDR3 covers 13 residues. Measured with immunoSEQ multiplex PCR; TCRdb has only the in-frame clones, and not every one. The data hold some 1,400,000 clones, with roughly 96% observed a single time. This rearrangement joins TRBV7-2 to TRBJ2-3, with a weak D call TRBD2 (6 bases). The specimen sequenced was naive CD4+ T cells sorted from blood. The subset here: CD45RA+ positively selected. This TCR derives from a man aged 25 to 40 in good health. The CDR3 DNA is TGTGCCAGCCTCCGGGGGAGCACAGATACGCAGTATTTT. Its protein product is CASLRGSTDTQYF.